The clone carrying this T cell receptor beta chain has a handful of counts. TCRdb called the 5' RACE reads again in MiXCR, with one record for every CDR3 protein. The sample has just under 550,000 distinct CDR3 sequences, approximately 16% seen once. Germline V gene lookup returns CDR1 SGHTA and CDR2 FQGNSA. The CDR3 contains 15 residues. V dropped 1 base and J dropped 4 bases, with 14 bases sitting between them. The data derive from a study of identical twins. These data are also associated with another study on yellow fever vaccine responses in identical twins.

V usage is TRBV7-2 and J usage is TRBJ2-7; the D gene is possibly TRBD2 (5 bases). The TCR sequence derives from a woman between 18 and 29 years old in good health. What was sequenced was CD4+ T cells sorted from blood. The CDR3 reads CASSLEPGWRYEQYF. In DNA, the CDR3 is TGTGCCAGCAGCTTAGAACCGGGTTGGAGGTACGAGCAGTACTTC. The full variable domain, with the rest looked up from reference TRBV7-2 and TRBJ2-7, is GAGVSQSPSNKVTEKGKDVELRCDPISGHTALYWYRQSLGQGLEFLIYFQGNSAPDKSGLPSDRFSAERTGGSVSTLTIQRTQQEDSAVYLCASSLEPGWRYEQYFGPGTRLTVT.